This T cell receptor beta chain comes out of a study of T cell responses to AZD1222 COVID-19 vaccine. The protocol was immunoSEQ multiplex PCR, while the TCRdb copy is restricted to in-frame clones and leaves out a portion. The sample records 120,000 to 150,000 clones, more than 80% being singletons. Germline values: CDR1 MDHEN, CDR2 SYDVKM. Trimming removed 3 bases at V and 1 base at J, with 6 bases between. The CDR3 has 13 amino acids. The sample was peripheral blood, taken on day 0 of MenACWY control vaccination. The source is an adult in good health. The gene calls are TRBV28 and TRBJ1-1; D gene ambiguous. CDR3: CASSFLRNTEAFF. The CDR3 coding sequence is TGTGCCAGCAGTTTCCTGAGGAACACTGAAGCTTTCTTT.